Presented here are 11 T cell receptor beta chains from one specimen sequenced in a study of CD8+ T cells in alopecia areata. RNA was isolated and reverse transcribed to cDNA, the sequencing template. Profiling relied on immunoSEQ multiplex PCR, and the TCRdb table lists in-frame clones only, not all of them. Sampling found fewer than 9,500 clones, none seen once. Scientists pooled cutaneous lymph node cells and sorted them on CD4, CD8alpha, NKG2D, NKG2ACE and other markers. Sequencing was carried out using CD8+ T cells sorted from a lymph node. The receptors stem from a C3H/HeJ mouse with alopecia areata. Mouse MHC haplotype: H2-k.

This clone has ten or more counts. Mouse germline and gene names are used. The DNA ends 4 residues before the CDR3 does, and the rest of the CDR3 is filled in from the germline J gene. The V gene is TRBV13-3, the J gene TRBJ2-1; 7 nucleotides agree with TRBD1. V lost 4 bases to trimming and J lost 0 bases; unmatched junction nucleotides: 1. CDR1 is NNHDY, CDR2 SYVADS, per germline. The CDR3 contains 14 residues. CDR3 sequence: CASSRDSNYAEQFF. Incomplete CDR3 DNA: TGTGCCAGCAGTCGGGACAGTAACTATGCT.

This clone turned up a few times. Each gene name is a mouse one. The read ends 4 residues early relative to the CDR3; the germline J gene fills the gap. V and J are TRBV19 and TRBJ1-1; D is unresolved. There are 13 residues in the CDR3. V was trimmed by 2 bases and J by 0 bases, leaving 5 bases between them. Germline V CDR1 and CDR2: FNHDT, SITEND (reference sequence). CDR3 residues: CASSITTNTEVFF. CDR3 DNA (partial): TGTGCCAGCAGTATCACAACAAACACA.

This clone has ten or more counts. Gene labels here are mouse ones. The observed sequence ends 4 residues before the CDR3 terminus, with the missing tail filled in from the germline J gene. The chain has TRBV16 and TRBJ2-1; 9 nucleotides align to TRBD1. V dropped 4 bases and J dropped 4; count of bases not matched to a gene: 5. The CDR3 extends over 15 amino acids. Germline-derived CDR1 and CDR2 are SGHSA and FRNQAP. CDR3 in amino acids: CASSSTGGDYAEQFF. Incomplete CDR3 DNA: TGTGCAAGCAGCTCGACAGGGGGGGATTATGCT. Combining the CDR3 with reference TRBV16 and TRBJ2-1 gives the whole variable domain NAGVIQTPRHKVTGKGQEATLWCEPISGHSAVFWYRQTIVQGLEFLTYFRNQAPIDDSGMPKERFSAQMPNQSHSTLKIQSTQPQDSAVYLCASSSTGGDYAEQFFGPGTRLTVL.

By share, this clone counts as medium-sized. Gene names and germline refer to mouse. Read coverage stops 4 residues before the CDR3 terminus; the germline J gene supplies the remainder. This chain links TRBV1 with TRBJ1-2; D gene uncertain. The CDR3 length is 13 residues. The germline V and J ends were trimmed by 0 bases and 0 bases, with 2 bases remaining between them. Germline V gene lookup returns CDR1 NSQYPW and CDR2 LRSPGD (reference sequence). The CDR3 is CTCSADSNSDYTF. The DNA read from the CDR3 is TGCACCTGCAGTGCAGACTCAAACTCC.

By frequency in the sample, this clone is medium-sized. The gene names given are mouse names. The read terminates 3 residues ahead of where the CDR3 ends, so the germline J gene completes it. V is TRBV13-1 and J is TRBJ1-6; D is unclear. TRBJ1-6 is treated as an ORF (open reading frame) with a function not yet certain. The CDR3 has 12 residues. V gave up 5 bases and J gave up 3 bases, with 3 bases separating them. In germline, CDR1 is NSHNY, CDR2 SYGAGN. The CDR3 is CASRGYNSPLYF. Partial CDR3 DNA: TGTGCCAGCAGAGGCTATAATTCGCCC.

Comments on this clone: Gene names denote mouse genes. CDR3 bases read: TGTGCCAGCAGTTTCGACAGGGGGCGGGAC. Encoded protein: CASSFDRGRD. In full, the CDR3 is CASSFDRGRDTQYF. The chain combines TRBV14 with TRBJ2-5, with TRBD1 matching 10 bases. With the read ending 4 residues before the CDR3 end, the germline J gene is used to fill in that end. The CDR3 spans 14 residues. Germline CDR1 and CDR2: SGHDT and FRDEAV.

This clone has at least ten counts. The listed genes are named as in mouse. The CDR3 is cut off 4 residues early in the read; its end comes from the germline J gene. The V gene is TRBV5, the J gene TRBJ2-4, with 12 bases identical to TRBD2. The CDR3 runs to 17 residues. Germline V gene sequence: CDR1 LGHNA, CDR2 YNLKQL (reference sequence). Trimming took 4 bases from V and 0 from J; bases not matched to a gene: 5. This CDR3 reads CASSLWTGGDSQNTLYF. Partial CDR3 DNA: TGTGCCAGCAGCCTCTGGACTGGGGGGGATAGTCAAAAC.

By sample share, this clone is medium-sized. Genes here carry mouse names. The DNA ends 4 residues before the CDR3 does, and the rest of the CDR3 is filled in from the germline J gene. The chain employs TRBV5 and TRBJ1-2; D is undetermined. The CDR3 length is 14 residues. The V and J ends lost 1 base and 0 bases respectively, with 6 bases between them. Germline V gives CDR1 LGHNA, CDR2 YNLKQL (reference sequence). The CDR3 protein is CASSQGDANSDYTF. The CDR3 bases that were read are TGTGCCAGCAGCCAAGGGGATGCAAACTCC.

This clone was observed many times. The germline and genes are mouse ones. The read ends 4 residues before the CDR3 terminus; that terminus is restored from the germline J gene. This chain links TRBV29 with TRBJ1-1; a possible D gene is TRBD1 (5 bases). Germline assignment: CDR1 MSHET and CDR2 SYDVDS. The CDR3 loop spans 14 amino acids. V was shortened by 2 bases and J by 0 bases, with 7 bases between the two germline ends. Here the CDR3 reads CASSLATANTEVFF. CDR3 DNA, as far as it was read: TGTGCTAGCAGTTTAGCGACAGCAAACACA.

By frequency in the sample, this clone is medium-sized. Genes here carry mouse names. The CDR3 goes on 4 residues after the read ends, and that part is filled in from the germline J gene. The chain couples TRBV1 to TRBJ2-2, with D possibly being TRBD1 (6 bases). CDR1 and CDR2 (germline): NSQYPW, LRSPGD (reference sequence). This CDR3 comprises 15 residues. Trimming stripped 2 bases from V and 4 bases from J, with 11 bases between. CDR3 in amino acids: CTCSANQGPTGQLYF. The CDR3 DNA, read in part, is TGCACCTGCAGTGCAAACCAGGGGCCCACCGGG.

The table lists this clone with many counts. Mouse germline and gene names are used. The CDR3 extends 4 residues past the end of the read, so its final part is completed from the germline J gene. V and J are TRBV31 and TRBJ2-3, with TRBD2 matching over 9 bases. The germline gives CDR1 GKSSPN, CDR2 SITVG. With V trimmed by 0 bases and J by 1 base, 5 bases remained unmatched. This CDR3 has 16 residues. CDR3: CAWSLRDWAGAETLYF. The CDR3 DNA, read in part, is TGTGCCTGGAGTCTAAGGGACTGGGCAGGTGCAGAA. Drawing the rest from reference TRBV31 and TRBJ2-3, the complete variable domain is AQTIHQWPVAEIKAVGSPLSLGCTIKGKSSPNLYWYWQATGGTLQQLFYSITVGQVESVVQLNLSASRPKDDQFILSTEKLLLSHSGFYLCAWSLRDWAGAETLYFGSGTRLTVL.